The clone carrying this TCR beta chain has just a few counts. The target antigen is unknown. This entry comes from a study of cytomegalovirus exposure and HLA in healthy donors. Among the 120 subjects of the validation cohort, separate from the roughly 730-subject first cohort, were the donors. This CDR3 has 16 amino acids. CDR1 MDHEN and CDR2 SYDVKM come from the germline V gene. Trimming removed 7 bases from V and 0 bases from J; junction bases left unmatched: 8. Profiled with immunoSEQ multiplex PCR; TCRdb holds only in-frame clones, not every one. The repertoire has under 200,000 clones, around 90% of them found once; the top ten carry more than 2.5%. Study-level findings and limits: In vitro, a few CMV-associated chains proved specific for CMV antigens. Cytomegalovirus association was assigned to some 160 TCR beta chains. It was reported that the classifier diagnosed cytomegalovirus status with high specificity and sensitivity in both the original and validation cohorts.

The sample was PBMCs. The chain couples TRBV28 to TRBJ1-3; 8 bases match TRBD1. The sequence was obtained from a woman between 18 and 29 years old in good health and CMV-seropositive. CDR3 coding DNA: TGTGCCAGCATTCGGACAGGGTCACTCTCTGGAAACACCATATATTTT. It encodes CASIRTGSLSGNTIYF.